This T cell receptor (beta chain) stems from a study of early T cells in non-severe SARS-CoV-2 infection. Across the whole study: Bulk RNA from unsorted whole blood was sequenced; chains were unpaired.

The CDR3 runs 13 residues. Per germline, CDR1 SGHTA and CDR2 FQGNSA. Trimming cost V 5 bases and J 4 bases, with 9 bases left between them. Unique molecular identifiers were attached to individual cDNA molecules. TCRdb redid the calling of the 5' RACE reads with MiXCR, one entry per CDR3 protein. The sample lists about 68,000 distinct CDR3 sequences, 9% to 15% occurring once. The TCR was taken from an adult who was a healthcare worker with PCR-confirmed SARS-CoV-2 infection or an uninfected control (not recorded which). This chain joins TRBV7-2 and TRBJ1-5; tentative D call: TRBD1 (5 bases). The sample consisted of whole blood. The CDR3 loop reads CASSQGVNQPQHF. The CDR3 nucleotides are TGTGCCAGCAGCCAAGGGGTGAATCAGCCCCAGCATTTT.